This TCR beta chain was retrieved from a study of blood T cell repertoires in COVID-19 (dated by TCRdb to between 2020 and 2021). At the level of the whole study: Samples covering the acute and convalescent phases of COVID-19 were provided by collaborators in the United States, Italy and Spain. The material from the prospective study consisted of cDNA or gDNA derived from T cells, B-cell-depleted T cells, or PBMCs. The dataset comprised deeply sampled blood TCRbeta repertoires from subjects exposed to, actively infected with, or recovered from COVID-19. The repertoires were released in a freely available public database meant as a resource for research on the immune response to SARS-CoV-2. Samples were obtained from the ongoing ImmuneRACE study (first 160 participants) and from some 1,300 subjects provided by 6 global collaborators. The sample metadata nearly always contained a de-identified subject ID, COVID-19 status, age in years and sex. Where HLA class I and class II types were available, the types were taken from metadata supplied by the sample provider, not from assay-based typing.

Each collaborating institution followed its own protocols to collect whole blood in K2EDTA tubes. Collaborator samples were shipped for TCRbeta analysis as frozen whole blood, isolated PBMCs, or DNA extracted from either sample type. In the case of this clone: Its recognized antigen is unknown. Base qualities were left out, and no much larger clone turns up one base away.

Results the study describes overall, beyond this receptor: The amount of clinical and demographic metadata varied by source and participant and was provided uncurated.

TCRbeta CDR3 regions were amplified from genomic DNA by means of the immunoSEQ Assay, a bias-controlled multiplex PCR. The study's processing was this. Within the assay, amplification of reference gene primers was used to estimate how many nucleated cells each sample contained. To quantify the absolute abundance of each unique TCRbeta CDR3 rearrangement, sequence reads were collapsed and filtered. For each sample, productive Simpson clonality was calculated as the square root of Simpson's diversity index across productive rearrangements. TCRdb re-hosts the immuneACCESS table, in-frame sequences only. Its copies lack some clones; in the studies checked, an unresolved V gene accounts for under half of them, and the cause for the rest is not known. Clone size and the V and J calls come from that table; the DNA yielded D and trimming. For this sample the table gives 65,000 to 80,000 clones, of which more than 75% were detected only once. Clones ranked in the top ten supply about 9.8% of the sample.

CDR1 and CDR2, looked up from the germline V gene, are MDHEN and SYDVKM. Including cysteine and phenylalanine, the CDR3 has 15 amino acids. Just CDR3 DNA is preserved here, 45 bases in frame from base 1. V is clipped by 1 base and J by 4 bases, and the sequence between their germline boundaries is 13 bases long. The sequenced sample consisted of peripheral blood. This clonotype was obtained from a human donor in a cohort sampled during active COVID-19. Here the chain combines TRBV28 and TRBJ1-2; TRBD1 might be the D gene, on 6 matching bases. The CDR3 is CASSLYHRVSYGYTF. The DNA sequence follows: TGTGCCAGCAGTTTATATCACAGGGTTAGCTATGGCTACACCTTC.